Sequencing of this TCR beta chain was carried out in a study of radiation and T cells in renal cell carcinoma. Indicated time point: blood 2 weeks post-SBRT. Treatment specified: 15 Gy SBRT to primary tumor, nephrectomy 4 weeks later. This CDR3 is built from 15 residues. Trimming shortened V by 6 bases and J by 4 bases, and 15 bases separated the two germline ends. CDR1 MNHNY and CDR2 SVGAGI come from the germline V gene (reference sequence). Using immunoSEQ multiplex PCR, the repertoire was profiled, and TCRdb retains in-frame clones only, with some absent. In the table there are some 72,000 clones, roughly 82% of which are singletons.

V gene TRBV6-6 combines with J gene TRBJ2-2; weak D call: TRBD1 (7 bases). Here the sequenced sample was blood, taken from a patient whose treatment included radiotherapy and nephrectomy. The TCR comes from a man between 60 and 75 years old with renal cell carcinoma. The CDR3 reads CASSRGTVVTGELFF. CDR3 in DNA: TGTGCCAGCAGCCGCGGGACAGTAGTCACCGGGGAGCTGTTTTTT.